This T cell receptor beta chain was sequenced in a study of early T cells in non-severe SARS-CoV-2 infection. Study-level background: Bulk RNA from unsorted whole blood was sequenced; chains were unpaired.

Overall study results and limits: Using VDJdb, the matching emphasized anti-spike CD8 responses while missing private and CD4 specificities.

This clonotype was recorded many times. The target antigen is unknown. Researchers tagged individual cDNA molecules with unique molecular identifiers. TCRdb redid the calling of the 5' RACE reads with MiXCR, one entry per CDR3 protein. The sample lists 25,000 to 35,000 distinct CDR3 sequences, approximately 7% occurring once. V was shortened by 3 bases and J by 0 bases, with 6 bases between the two germline ends. CDR3 size: 13 residues. The sample comprised whole blood. The sequence came from an adult who was a healthcare worker with PCR-confirmed SARS-CoV-2 infection or an uninfected control (not recorded which). The rearrangement uses TRBV12-3 or TRBV12-4 and TRBJ2-7; D ambiguous. The CDR3 region is CASSFGPSYEQYF. In DNA, the CDR3 is TGTGCCAGCAGTTTCGGCCCCTCCTACGAGCAGTACTTC.